This T cell receptor (beta chain) was sequenced in a study of siplizumab effects on memory and regulatory T cells. The study, taken as a whole, reports: Naive or memory phenotype assignment was not possible for roughly 75-96% of proliferating CD4+ or CD8+ clones.

The CDR3 is 12 amino acids. Germline CDR1 ENHRY, CDR2 SYGVKD. V was shortened by 2 bases and J by 7 bases, with 9 bases between the two germline ends. Comments on this clone: The antigen is not known.

Method: immunoSEQ multiplex PCR; TCRdb's copy keeps in-frame clones and lacks some. This sample has 85,000 to 130,000 clones; 90% to 95% occur once, and the top ten carry around 0.7%. Material for sequencing was Tregs sorted from blood. The sequence came from a human donor in good health. V and J are TRBV10-3 and TRBJ2-7; D remains ambiguous. The CDR3 region has the DNA TGTGCCATCAGTGAGGTATTAGGGGAGCAGTACTTC. It specifies CAISEVLGEQYF.